The clone carrying this T cell receptor beta chain came up a few times. The antigen is not known. This record comes from a study of shared clonotypes between healthy human individuals. Study-level results: Generation probability values for non-shared clonotypes were lower than those for clonotypes shared by all four donors.

Some clones are missing from TCRdb's copy, which holds only in-frame ones; the method was immunoSEQ multiplex PCR. Of approximately 940,000 clones in the sample, approximately 80% are singletons; the top ten hold around 1.4%. The V and J ends lost 5 bases and 9 bases respectively, with 5 bases between them. CDR1 and CDR2 from the germline V gene are MNHNS and SASEGT. CDR3 length equals 10 residues. Sequencing used memory CD4+ T cells sorted from blood. Subset given: CD45RA-negative fraction. The genes are TRBV6-1 and TRBJ2-1; no firm D call. The TCR comes from a man in his late teens or twenties in good health. The CDR3 is CASSRSEQFF. DNA of the CDR3: TGTGCCAGCAGTCGCAGTGAGCAGTTCTTC.